These 24 T cell receptor beta chains originate from one sample sequenced in a study of response to subunit inactivated influenza vaccine. TCRdb redid the calling of the RT-PCR reads with MiXCR, one entry per CDR3 protein. The sample has around 480,000 distinct CDR3 sequences, 9.5% to 13% seen once; the top ten hold approximately 12%. The sample in question was PBMCs from blood, obtained 40 to 50 days after vaccination. These receptors all stem from a man aged 45 to 65 who received an inactivated influenza vaccine.

This clonotype was seen at least ten times. This chain joins TRBV7-8 and TRBJ2-3; the match to TRBD2 covers 9 bases. The CDR3 consists of 14 residues. J lost 6 bases, V lost 6 bases, and 7 bases had no gene match. Germline V gene sequence: CDR1 SGHVS, CDR2 FQNEAQ. The DNA for the CDR3 is TGTGCCAGCAGGGATAGCGGGGGAACGGATACGCAGTATTTT. It encodes CASRDSGGTDTQYF.

This clonotype appeared a few times. The chain couples TRBV7-6 to TRBJ2-7; 8 bases are a match to TRBD1. The V gene's germline CDR1 is SGHVS and CDR2 FNYEAQ. V shed 6 bases, J shed 6 bases, and the junction held 7 bases outside the gene matches. The CDR3 is 13 residues long. The CDR3 protein is CASSLTTGVEQYF. The CDR3 region has the DNA TGTGCCAGCAGTTTAACGACAGGGGTCGAGCAGTACTTC.

This clonotype turned up a few times. The chain joins TRBV6-5 to TRBJ2-5, with TRBD2 as a possible D gene (6 bases). The CDR3 extends over 18 amino acids. V was pared by 0 bases and J by 5 bases, with 22 bases between. From germline, CDR1 is MNHEY and CDR2 SVGAGI. The CDR3 region is CASSYSVFLRDSGETQYF. The CDR3 nucleotides are TGTGCCAGCAGTTACTCGGTTTTCCTACGGGACTCCGGGGAGACCCAGTACTTC.

This chain connects TRBV19 to TRBJ2-1, with no clear D. This CDR3 contains 12 residues. V was trimmed by 10 bases and J by 15 bases, leaving 22 bases between them. Looked up from germline, CDR1 is LNHDA and CDR2 is SQIVND (reference sequence). In DNA, the CDR3 is TGTGCCATGAGCCCCGGGCCGGTCCACTGGTTCTTC. Residues: CAMSPGPVHWFF.

The chain employs TRBV11-2 and TRBJ1-1; TRBD1 matches at 7 bases. Germline trimming cut 0 bases from V and 7 bases from J; bases unmatched to any gene: 8. This CDR3 has 15 residues. Germline CDR1 and CDR2: SGHAT and FQNNGV. The CDR3 here is CASSLDRRGQNEAFF. Written as DNA, the CDR3 is TGTGCCAGCAGCTTAGATCGAAGGGGACAGAATGAAGCTTTCTTT.

This chain uses TRBV18 with TRBJ2-3; D is unclear. V was trimmed by 0 bases and J by 0 bases, leaving 7 bases between them. This CDR3 has 15 amino acids. Germline-derived CDR1 and CDR2 are KGHSH and LQKENI. The CDR3 sequence is CASSPPSVSTDTQYF. CDR3 nucleotides: TGTGCCAGCTCACCACCGAGCGTTAGCACAGATACGCAGTATTTT.

This rearrangement joins TRBV20-1 to TRBJ2-7, with D tentatively TRBD2 (6 bases). The CDR3 spans 14 residues. Germline V gives CDR1 DFQATT, CDR2 SNEGSKA (reference sequence). V lost 8 bases and J 7 bases, leaving 24 bases between the germline ends. The DNA for the CDR3 is TGCAGTCCTCGGGGACTTGCACCTACGAAGGAGCAGTACTTC. Residues: CSPRGLAPTKEQYF.

This clonotype turned up a few times. This chain joins TRBV24-1 and TRBJ2-2; unclear D gene. CDR1 and CDR2 (germline): KGHDR, SFDVKD. The CDR3 contains 12 residues. V dropped 5 bases and J dropped 6 bases, with 6 bases sitting between them. The CDR3: CATSGRAGELFF. CDR3 in DNA: TGTGCCACCAGTGGAAGGGCCGGGGAGCTGTTTTTT.

The rearrangement links TRBV14 to TRBJ2-7; no firm D call. CDR3 length: 14 amino acids. The germline V and J ends were trimmed by 1 base and 4 bases, with 11 bases remaining between them. Per germline, CDR1 SGHDN and CDR2 FVKESK. Here the CDR3 reads CASSQVGSLYEQYF. The CDR3 DNA reads TGTGCCAGCAGCCAAGTAGGCTCCTTGTACGAGCAGTACTTC.

This clonotype was counted between two and nine times. One junction end disagrees with the germline gene, perhaps due to a read error. The rearrangement joins TRBV5-1 to TRBJ2-5; TRBD1 matches at 7 bases. This CDR3 region has 14 residues. Germline loops: CDR1 SGHRS, CDR2 YFSETQ. Written as DNA, the CDR3 is TGCGCCAGCAGCTTTACAGGGGCAAGAGAGTCCCAGTACTTC. Translation: CASSFTGARESQYF.

The V gene is TRBV12-3 or TRBV12-4, the J gene TRBJ2-2; 11 bases map to TRBD2. This CDR3 is built from 17 residues. V was pared by 6 bases and J by 0 bases, with 6 bases of the junction left unmatched. The CDR3 sequence is CASRRTSGFANTGELFF. The CDR3 region has the DNA TGTGCCAGCAGAAGGACTAGCGGGTTCGCGAACACCGGGGAGCTGTTTTTT.

This clonotype was detected a few times. V is TRBV7-3 and J is TRBJ2-2, with TRBD2 matching 10 bases. J gave up 7 bases and V 1 base, and 6 bases lay outside the gene matches. This CDR3 is 16 amino acids long. The germline V gene encodes CDR1 SGHTA and CDR2 FQGTGA. The CDR3 reads CASSLKSGRDGGELFF. CDR3 coding DNA: TGTGCCAGCAGCTTAAAGAGCGGGAGGGACGGCGGGGAGCTGTTTTTT.

This clonotype was recorded a few times. The chain has TRBV9 and TRBJ1-3, with a possible D match to TRBD1 (5 bases). V lost 3 bases to trimming and J lost 0 bases, with 16 bases between them. The germline V gene has CDR1 SGDLS and CDR2 YYNGEE. The CDR3 is 17 amino acids. CDR3 region: CASSAEPGQSSGNTIYF. CDR3 in DNA: TGTGCCAGCAGCGCGGAACCAGGGCAGAGCTCTGGAAACACCATATATTTT.

This clonotype was recorded at least ten times. J is TRBJ1-2 and V is TRBV6-1; the D gene is possibly TRBD1 (6 bases). V was shortened by 10 bases and J by 4 bases, with 22 bases between the two germline ends. CDR3 size: 15 residues. Germline-derived CDR1 and CDR2 are MNHNS and SASEGT. In DNA form, the CDR3 reads TGTGCCACGCAGGAAGACCGACAGGTCCCCTATGGCTACACCTTC. Translation gives CATQEDRQVPYGYTF.

The chain uses TRBV7-2 and TRBJ1-1, with D uncertain. This CDR3 is 12 amino acids long. Looked up from germline, CDR1 is SGHTA and CDR2 is FQGNSA. V shed 5 bases and J shed 0 bases, with 4 bases lying between them. The CDR3 bases are TGTGCCAGCAGCATCATGAACACTGAAGCTTTCTTT. Translating gives CASSIMNTEAFF.

The chain links TRBV28 to TRBJ2-3; D unresolved. V gave up 5 bases and J gave up 4 bases, with 19 bases separating them. CDR3 length: 16 amino acids. CDR1 MDHEN and CDR2 SYDVKM come from the germline V gene. CDR3 coding DNA: TGTGCCAGCAGTCGAGCGAGCCTCGTTGAGGCAGATACGCAGTATTTT. It encodes CASSRASLVEADTQYF.

This clonotype was counted a few times. The chain is built from TRBV6-2 or TRBV6-3 and TRBJ2-7; TRBD1 might be the D (6 bases). V shed 7 bases and J shed 5 bases, with 21 bases lying between them. CDR3 length equals 15 residues. Germline-derived CDR1 and CDR2 are MNHEY and SVGEGT. CDR3 sequence reads: CASTLGQRLTDEQYF. The CDR3, as DNA: TGTGCCAGCACCTTAGGACAGCGTCTGACGGACGAGCAGTACTTC.

Many counts were recorded for this clonotype. The V and J genes are TRBV20-1 and TRBJ2-1, with 11 positions matching TRBD2. Germline values: CDR1 DFQATT, CDR2 SNEGSKA (reference sequence). V trimming: 5 bases; J trimming: 0 bases; junction bases outside the gene matches: 9. The CDR3 contains 17 residues. In nucleotides, the CDR3 is TGCAGTGCTTCTAGACTAGCGGGACAGAGCTCCTACAATGAGCAGTTCTTC. Translated: CSASRLAGQSSYNEQFF.

This clonotype was seen many times. The gene calls are TRBV7-9 and TRBJ2-1, with TRBD2 matching over 9 bases. The germline gives CDR1 SEHNR, CDR2 FQNEAQ (reference sequence). The CDR3 consists of 17 residues. V lost 5 bases, J lost 1 base, and 9 bases stayed unmatched. CDR3 coding DNA: TGTGCCAGCAGCCCCACACTAGCGGGCCAGTCCTACAATGAGCAGTTCTTC. Translated: CASSPTLAGQSYNEQFF.

The chain is built from TRBV4-3 and TRBJ2-3; 10 nucleotides line up with TRBD2. The CDR3 runs 16 residues. The germline V gene has CDR1 LGHNA and CDR2 YSLEER. With V trimmed by 4 bases and J by 4 bases, 8 bases remained unmatched. Here the CDR3 DNA reads TGCGCCAGCAGCCGGTCTAGCGGGAGTGTCGCAGATACGCAGTATTTT. It specifies CASSRSSGSVADTQYF.

A few counts support this clonotype. The V gene is TRBV3-1, the J gene TRBJ2-5, with D possibly TRBD1 on 6 matching bases. This CDR3 has 12 amino acids. With 3 bases removed from V and 5 bases from J, the gap between germline ends came to 7 bases. The germline V gene has CDR1 LGHDT and CDR2 YNNKEL (reference sequence). CDR3 sequence (DNA): TGTGCCAGCAGCCAGGACAGTGAGACCCAGTACTTC. Translation gives CASSQDSETQYF.

This clonotype was observed a handful of times. This chain connects TRBV7-9 to TRBJ1-5, with 8 nucleotides matching TRBD1. V gave up 1 base and J gave up 4 bases; unmatched junction bases: 3. The germline CDR1 and CDR2 sequences are SEHNR and FQNEAQ (reference sequence). The CDR3 spans 15 residues. For the CDR3, the DNA is TGTGCCAGCAGCTTAGGGGACAGGCCGAATCAGCCCCAGCATTTT. Translated: CASSLGDRPNQPQHF.

This clonotype was counted at least ten times. The chain employs TRBV12-3 or TRBV12-4 and TRBJ2-7; 7 bases are shared with TRBD1. There are 13 residues in the CDR3. V was pared by 2 bases and J by 6 bases, with 4 bases of the junction left unmatched. The CDR3 DNA follows: TGTGCCAGCAGTTTAAGGGGGCTTGGCGAGCAGTACTTC. Amino acids: CASSLRGLGEQYF.

The table lists this clonotype with many counts. This chain links TRBV24-1 with TRBJ2-1, with D perhaps assigned TRBD1 or TRBD2 (5 bases each). Trimming took off 4 bases at V and 7 bases at J, with 19 bases between the two ends. Germline V gene data show CDR1 as KGHDR and CDR2 as SFDVKD. CDR3 size: 16 residues. The CDR3 reads CATSDPGTEGKNEQFF. The CDR3 bases are TGTGCCACCAGTGACCCCGGGACCGAGGGGAAGAATGAGCAGTTCTTC.